This TCR beta chain was sequenced during a study of blood T cell repertoires in COVID-19 (dated by TCRdb to 2018 to 2020). For context, the study as a whole: Samples from collaborators originated in the United States, Italy and Spain and spanned both the acute and convalescent phases of COVID-19. Subjects who had been exposed to COVID-19, were actively infected with it, or had recovered from it provided the deeply sampled blood TCRbeta repertoires that made up the dataset. A freely available public database, intended as a resource for researchers studying the immune response to SARS-CoV-2, is where the repertoires were released. Where HLA class I and class II types were available, the types were taken from metadata supplied by the sample provider, not from assay-based typing. The sample metadata nearly always contained a de-identified subject ID, COVID-19 status, age in years and sex. The prospective study material was composed of cDNA or gDNA derived from T cells, B-cell-depleted T cells, or PBMCs. Samples came from the ongoing ImmuneRACE study (first 160 participants) plus 1,254 subjects from 6 global collaborators.

Trimming takes 4 bases off V and 7 bases off J; junction bases not matched to a gene: 6. Its CDR3 holds 14 amino acids, cysteine through phenylalanine. Only the CDR3 region is kept as DNA, spanning 42 bases read in frame from base 1. Via the germline V gene (reference sequence), CDR1 is LNHDA and CDR2 SQIVND. On the study overall, not on this receptor specifically: The quantity of clinical and demographic metadata differed by source and by participant and was supplied without curation.

The immunoSEQ Assay, a bias-controlled multiplex PCR, was used to amplify TCRbeta CDR3 regions from genomic DNA. Concerning the study's data processing: The number of nucleated cells in each sample was estimated from the amplification of reference gene primers within the assay. To quantify the absolute abundance of each unique TCRbeta CDR3 rearrangement, sequence reads were collapsed and filtered. For each sample, productive Simpson clonality was calculated as the square root of Simpson's diversity index across productive rearrangements. TCRdb provides this immuneACCESS table in a form limited to in-frame rearrangements. Some clones are lacking; in checked studies, under half of them reflect an unresolved V gene, and why the rest are absent is not known. D and trimming were read from the DNA, whereas the V and J calls and clone size are those reported in that table. The sample has over 250,000 clones on record, roughly nine tenths of them singletons. 2.6% of the sample is taken by the ten largest.

About this clone itself: Its antigen is still unknown. No base quality information exists; no much larger clone differs at one position.

Participants in the prospective study were enrolled through a virtual design, were aged roughly 18 to 90 years, and lived in approximately 25 United States geographic areas. Cohort assignment in the prospective study relied on participant-reported clinical history from a screening survey and a study questionnaire. ImmuneRACE Cohort 3 recovered participants were defined by two consecutive negative NP/OP PCR tests, healthcare professional clearance, or symptom resolution. Each participant in the prospective study had whole blood, serum and a nasopharyngeal or oropharyngeal swab collected by mobile phlebotomists. Over a roughly two-month period, participants in the prospective study had the option of providing additional blood draws and questionnaires. Before DNA extraction, prospective study blood samples were shipped either frozen or at room temperature.

Recombination joined TRBV19 with TRBJ1-4, and TRBD1 matches 7 of the central bases. The sequence was obtained from a man in his fifties or sixties who had recovered from COVID-19. Sample: PBMCs or T cells enriched from blood (not recorded which). The DNA sequence is given as TGTGCCAGTAGTAAACAGGGGAAGGGTGAAAAACTGTTTTTT. Translated, it reads CASSKQGKGEKLFF.